This passage covers 20 T cell receptor beta chains from one sample sequenced in a study of metastatic and nonmetastatic thyroid tumors. TCRdb re-clonotyped the PCR reads through MiXCR. The repertoire includes some 32,000 clones, 15% to 20% of them detected once, and approximately 8.2% sits in the top ten. None of the patients had undergone any treatment ahead of thyroid surgery. The sample taken for sequencing was blood. These TCRs come from a female donor with papillary thyroid cancer or a benign thyroid nodule (not recorded which). Some clones in this sample may be carry-over from other donors' samples.

CDR3 DNA: TGTGCCAGCAGACCCACAGGGGCGAGGACCGGGGAGCTGTTTTTT. Translation: CASRPTGARTGELFF. This rearrangement joins TRBV2 to TRBJ2-2; 7 positions agree with TRBD1. J lost 5 bases, V lost 6 bases, and 9 bases had no gene match. Germline values: CDR1 SNHLY, CDR2 FYNNEI. There are 15 residues in the CDR3.

V gene TRBV28 combines with J gene TRBJ1-1; D not certain. This CDR3 is 18 amino acids long. Per the germline V gene, CDR1 is MDHEN and CDR2 is SYDVKM. Trimming cost V 7 bases and J 1 base, with 25 bases left between them. CDR3 residues: CASMYGRFPRISNTEAFF. In nucleotides, the CDR3 is TGTGCCAGCATGTATGGTAGATTTCCACGAATCTCGAACACTGAAGCTTTCTTT.

This clone occurred many times. This same CDR3 is encoded by further DNA sequences in the sample. The rearrangement links TRBV20-1 to TRBJ1-1, with D perhaps TRBD1 (5 bases). The germline V gene has CDR1 DFQATT and CDR2 SNEGSKA (reference sequence). The CDR3 spans 14 residues. Trimming stripped 5 bases from V and 0 bases from J, with 13 bases between. Here the CDR3 DNA reads TGCAGTGCTCAACGGGACGGAATGAACACTGAAGCTTTCTTT. Encoded protein: CSAQRDGMNTEAFF.

This clone came up many times. The chain joins TRBV4-1 to TRBJ2-3; a possible D gene is TRBD1 (6 bases). Trimming took off 4 bases at V and 3 bases at J, with 20 bases between the two ends. CDR1 and CDR2 from the germline V gene are MGHRA and YSYEKL. The CDR3 totals 17 residues. The CDR3 DNA sequence: TGCGCCAGCAGCCCGACTCTAGGGACAACTCAAACAGATACGCAGTATTTT. This sequence encodes CASSPTLGTTQTDTQYF.

The table lists this clone with a few counts. V usage is TRBV6-1 and J usage is TRBJ2-1; 9 bases line up with TRBD2. V lost 8 bases and J lost 7; bases outside the gene matches: 12. There are 15 residues in the CDR3. The germline V gene encodes CDR1 MNHNS and CDR2 SASEGT. The CDR3, as DNA: TGTGCCAGCGTTAAGGGGACTAGCCACCATAATGAGCAGTTCTTC. Its translation is CASVKGTSHHNEQFF.

There are many counts of this clone. The chain links TRBV2 to TRBJ1-3; D is perhaps TRBD1 (5 bases). CDR1 SNHLY and CDR2 FYNNEI come from the germline V gene. Between the trimmed V and J ends, which lost 1 base and 0 bases, there was a span of 13 bases. This CDR3 is built from 17 residues. The CDR3 nucleotides are TGTGCCAGCAGTGAAGGTGGGGGACCGCTCTCTGGAAACACCATATATTTT. Translating gives CASSEGGGPLSGNTIYF.

The genes are TRBV6-4 and TRBJ2-2; D possibly corresponds to TRBD2 (6 bases). Germline CDR1 is MRHNA and CDR2 is SNTAGT. The CDR3 length is 15 residues. Trimming cost V 2 bases and J 5 bases, with 12 bases left between them. CDR3 DNA: TGTGCCAGCAGTGACGGGAGCGGAGGGACCGGGGAGCTGTTTTTT. This sequence encodes CASSDGSGGTGELFF.

Many counts were recorded for this clone. The CDR3 region is CASSIQGNTEAFF. As DNA, the CDR3 is TGTGCCAGCAGCATACAGGGTAACACTGAAGCTTTCTTT. The genes are TRBV7-2 and TRBJ1-1, with D possibly being TRBD1 (6 bases). V was shortened by 5 bases and J by 2 bases, with 9 bases between the two germline ends. Germline V gene sequence: CDR1 SGHTA, CDR2 FQGNSA. This CDR3 is built from 13 residues. The variable domain in full, with the rest retrieved from reference TRBV7-2 and TRBJ1-1, is GAGVSQSPSNKVTEKGKDVELRCDPISGHTALYWYRQSLGQGLEFLIYFQGNSAPDKSGLPSDRFSAERTGGSVSTLTIQRTQQEDSAVYLCASSIQGNTEAFFGQGTRLTVV.

The sample holds many counts of this clone. A much larger clone sits a single nucleotide away, making a read error possible. CDR3 sequence: CASAFGQSYGYTF. The CDR3 bases are TGTGCCAGCGCCTTCGGGCAGAGCTATGGCTACACCTTC. This chain connects TRBV27 to TRBJ1-2; D uncertain. CDR3 length equals 13 residues. Germline V CDR1 and CDR2: MNHEY, SMNVEV (reference sequence). Trimming removed 8 bases at V and 4 bases at J, with 14 bases between.

V usage is TRBV20-1 and J usage is TRBJ1-1; possibly TRBD1 for D (6 bases). The CDR3 length is 16 residues. Germline V lookup: CDR1 DFQATT, CDR2 SNEGSKA (reference sequence). Trimming stripped 3 bases from V and 0 bases from J, with 17 bases between. The DNA for the CDR3 is TGCAGTGCTAGGGTTTATGGGGGGCTCTTGAACACTGAAGCTTTCTTT. Protein product: CSARVYGGLLNTEAFF.

With respect to this clone: One end of the junction does not line up with germline, which may come from a read error. The chain carries TRBV11-2 and TRBJ2-2; a possible D gene is TRBD2 (5 bases). Germline loops: CDR1 SGHAT, CDR2 FQNNGV. The length of the CDR3 is 17 residues. CDR3 nucleotides: TGTGCCAGCAGCCCTAACCCGGGGTCTCCTGTCCCCGGGGATGTGATTTTT. This translates into CASSPNPGSPVPGDVIF.

The gene calls are TRBV6-1 and TRBJ2-1; 8 positions agree with TRBD2. The CDR3 is 17 amino acids. Germline V lookup: CDR1 MNHNS, CDR2 SASEGT. The V and J ends lost 6 bases and 6 bases, in that order; junction bases with no gene match: 16. The CDR3 region has the DNA TGTGCCAGCAGCCCTGGACTAGCCCCAACTATCGCCAATGAGCAGTTCTTC. This codes for CASSPGLAPTIANEQFF.

The V and J genes are TRBV7-3 and TRBJ1-2; D unclear. The CDR3 extends over 14 amino acids. Trimming took 5 bases from V and 4 from J, leaving 14 bases between them. Germline-derived CDR1 and CDR2 are SGHTA and FQGTGA. CDR3 nucleotides: TGTGCCAGCAGCCGACTCCGAGAGAGCTATGGCTACACCTTC. Its translation is CASSRLRESYGYTF.

Relative to its sample, this clone is medium-sized (0.01 to 0.1%). J is TRBJ1-5 and V is TRBV19, with 9 bases identical to TRBD1. CDR1 and CDR2 from the germline V gene are LNHDA and SQIVND (reference sequence). This CDR3 has 13 amino acids. The CDR3 protein is CATLQGAFQPQHF. The DNA of the CDR3 is TGTGCTACTTTACAGGGGGCTTTTCAGCCCCAGCATTTT.

The rearrangement links TRBV28 to TRBJ2-2; 8 bases map to TRBD1. Unmatched junction bases numbered 1, after V lost 7 bases and J lost 0 bases. The CDR3 is made up of 14 amino acids. Germline CDR1 MDHEN, CDR2 SYDVKM. The CDR3 DNA reads TGTGCCAGCACAGGGGGCCCGAACACCGGGGAGCTGTTTTTT. Its protein is CASTGGPNTGELFF.

At least ten counts were recorded for this clone. The chain links TRBV6-1 to TRBJ1-1, with D uncertain. Trimming left V 7 bases short and J 2 bases short, with 11 bases between. The V gene's germline CDR1 is MNHNS and CDR2 SASEGT. This CDR3 has 13 residues. The DNA for the CDR3 is TGTGCCAGCATGCCAGAATATAACACTGAAGCTTTCTTT. This gives the protein CASMPEYNTEAFF.

Notes on this clone: A much larger clone lies a single base off, so this may be a read error. The chain joins TRBV29-1 to TRBJ2-7; weak D call: TRBD2 (7 bases). V was shortened by 3 bases and J by 5 bases, with 11 bases between the two germline ends. There are 12 residues in the CDR3. Germline loops: CDR1 SQVTM, CDR2 ANQGSEA. The DNA of the CDR3 is TGCAGCGTTGAGGGGGGGCAGGACGAGCAGTACTTC. Translation gives CSVEGGQDEQYF.

At least ten counts were recorded for this clone. The gene calls are TRBV27 and TRBJ1-1; 10 bases agree with TRBD1. The CDR3 contains 18 residues. The germline V gene encodes CDR1 MNHEY and CDR2 SMNVEV (reference sequence). J lost 1 base, V lost 5 bases, and 13 bases had no gene match. CDR3 region: CASSPIPGQGLRNTEAFF. CDR3 bases: TGTGCCAGCAGTCCGATACCGGGACAGGGGTTGAGGAACACTGAAGCTTTCTTT.

The CDR3 protein is CASSYYRPTLYNSPLHF. CDR3 nucleotide sequence: TGTGCCAGCAGTTACTACAGGCCAACCCTATATAATTCACCCCTCCACTTT. This rearrangement joins TRBV6-5 to TRBJ1-6; D is perhaps TRBD1 (5 bases). The V end was cut by 1 base, the J end by 4 bases, with 14 bases between. This CDR3 comprises 17 residues. CDR1 MNHEY and CDR2 SVGAGI come from the germline V gene.

The table lists this clone with many counts. V usage is TRBV14 and J usage is TRBJ2-1; TRBD1 is a possible D gene (6 bases). This CDR3 is 15 amino acids long. Germline loops: CDR1 SGHDN, CDR2 FVKESK. The V end lost 3 bases, the J end lost 8 bases, and 17 bases lay between the germline ends. The CDR3 here is CASSQRGSPTDEQFF. The CDR3 DNA reads as TGTGCCAGCAGCCAGAGGGGGAGCCCTACGGATGAGCAGTTCTTC.